The sequence of this T cell receptor (beta chain) was determined in a study of T cells after yellow fever vaccination. One entry per CDR3 protein, called by TCRdb with MiXCR from the 5' RACE reads. The table lists about 510,000 distinct CDR3 sequences, 20% to 25% of them singletons. This clonotype was seen more than once but under ten times. CDR1 and CDR2 (germline): KGHDR, SFDVKD. Unmatched junction bases numbered 10, after V lost 4 bases and J lost 9 bases. CDR3 length: 14 residues. The chain is built from TRBV24-1 and TRBJ1-2; 7 bases fit TRBD1. The source material was PBMCs, sampled about 20 days after the first yellow fever vaccination. This TCR came from a man between 18 and 35 years old who received the YFV17D yellow fever vaccine. In DNA, the CDR3 is TGTGCCACCAGTGACCTAATCGGACAGGATAGCTACACCTTC. This gives the protein CATSDLIGQDSYTF.